Each of the 8 T cell receptor beta chains below was sequenced from the same sample in a study of cytomegalovirus exposure and HLA in healthy donors. The study ran its PCR with 60 Vbeta and 13 Jbeta primers. Some clones are missing from TCRdb's copy, which holds only in-frame ones; the method was immunoSEQ multiplex PCR. The table includes 120,000 or so clones, roughly 80% detected once. The material sequenced was PBMCs. These receptors were obtained from a man younger than 35 in good health and CMV-seropositive.

V gene TRBV19 combines with J gene TRBJ2-7; TRBD1 matches 9 bases. Trimming cost V 4 bases and J 0 bases; bases outside gene matches: 4. The CDR3 is 15 residues long. The germline V gene encodes CDR1 LNHDA and CDR2 SQIVND (reference sequence). CDR3 DNA sequence: TGTGCCAGTAGTACCCCGGGACAGGGCTCCTACGAGCAGTACTTC. Translating it yields CASSTPGQGSYEQYF. The full variable domain, in which reference TRBV19 and TRBJ2-7 provide the parts outside the CDR3, is DGGITQSPKYLFRKEGQNVTLSCEQNLNHDAMYWYRQDPGQGLRLIYYSQIVNDFQKGDIAEGYSVSREKKESFPLTVTSAQKNPTAFYLCASSTPGQGSYEQYFGPGTRLTVT.

This clone appeared a few times. The chain combines TRBV5-1 with TRBJ1-1; the match to TRBD1 covers 12 bases. The CDR3 has 15 amino acids. V was clipped by 4 bases and J by 7 bases; unmatched bases: 8. From germline, CDR1 is SGHRS and CDR2 YFSETQ. DNA of the CDR3: TGCGCCAGCAGCCCATCGGGACAGGGGGCGGATGAAGCTTTCTTT. The encoded protein is CASSPSGQGADEAFF.

This rearrangement joins TRBV5-1 to TRBJ2-1; TRBD1 aligns across 7 bases. The germline CDR1 and CDR2 sequences are SGHRS and YFSETQ. The CDR3 has 14 amino acids. The V and J ends lost 5 bases and 4 bases, in that order; junction bases with no gene match: 6. CDR3 sequence (DNA): TGCGCCAGCAGAGAGGCAGGGGGATACAATGAGCAGTTCTTC. Protein product: CASREAGGYNEQFF.

V usage is TRBV5-1 and J usage is TRBJ2-7; perhaps TRBD1 as D (5 bases). Germline V gene lookup returns CDR1 SGHRS and CDR2 YFSETQ. Trimming shortened V by 0 bases and J by 4 bases, and 11 bases separated the two germline ends. The CDR3 totals 14 residues. Here the CDR3 reads CASSLAQGSYEQYF. The CDR3 bases are TGCGCCAGCAGCTTGGCGCAGGGTTCATACGAGCAGTACTTC.

The rearrangement joins TRBV7-6 to TRBJ2-7; 8 nucleotides line up with TRBD1. CDR1 is SGHVS, CDR2 FNYEAQ, per germline. With V trimmed by 5 bases and J by 3 bases, 3 bases remained unmatched. This CDR3 region has 13 residues. The CDR3 region is CASSGQGGYEQYF. CDR3 nucleotide sequence: TGTGCCAGCAGCGGACAGGGAGGCTACGAGCAGTACTTC.

With respect to this clone: Other DNA sequences of this sample code for an identical CDR3. This chain uses TRBV4-1 with TRBJ2-2; the D gene is possibly TRBD1 (5 bases). Trimming cost V 1 base and J 8 bases, with 11 bases left between them. In germline, CDR1 is MGHRA, CDR2 YSYEKL. The CDR3 loop spans 14 amino acids. CDR3 amino acids: CASSQGGRAGELFF. In DNA, the CDR3 is TGCGCCAGCAGCCAAGGGGGCAGGGCTGGGGAGCTGTTTTTT.

The chain is built from TRBV12-5 and TRBJ2-3; TRBD1 matches 10 bases. Germline V lookup: CDR1 LGHNT, CDR2 FRNRAP. The CDR3 has 18 amino acids. V lost 6 bases, J lost 2 bases, and 14 bases stayed unmatched. The CDR3 spells CASGPDRGDTQDTDTQYF. The CDR3 DNA reads as TGTGCTAGTGGACCGGACAGGGGGGACACCCAAGACACAGATACGCAGTATTTT.

The rearrangement joins TRBV7-8 to TRBJ2-2, with D perhaps TRBD1 (6 bases). Trimming cost V 5 bases and J 3 bases, with 16 bases left between them. The CDR3 extends over 16 amino acids. Germline lookup yields CDR1 SGHVS and CDR2 FQNEAQ. The CDR3 is CASSTYRAWDTGELFF. The CDR3 bases are TGTGCCAGCAGCACCTACAGGGCCTGGGACACCGGGGAGCTGTTTTTT.